The rows below give T cell receptor beta chains drawn from one sample of a study of blood T cell repertoires in COVID-19. Only in-frame clones appear in the TCRdb table, and some are missing; sequencing was by immunoSEQ multiplex PCR. This table has roughly 150,000 clones, roughly 85% appearing once. Specimen: peripheral blood. These receptors originate from an elderly woman with acute or convalescent COVID-19. CDR3s include the opening cysteine and the closing phenylalanine or tryptophan. The order of the fields is D gene, V gene, clone size, J gene, CDR3 DNA, CDR3 protein. The D gene is left open where the match is weak. For some rows the clone size is stated as once, few or many, or as a class when expanded; others skip it.

D gene: -
V gene: TRBV7-8
clone size: few
J gene: TRBJ1-6
CDR3 DNA: TGTGCCAGCAGCTCAACCACAGGGAACCATTCACCCCTCCACTTT
CDR3 protein: CASSSTTGNHSPLHF

D gene: -
V gene: TRBV3-1/TRBV3-2
clone size: -
J gene: TRBJ1-2
CDR3 DNA: TGTGCCAGCAGCCATGAGGGTCACTATGGCTACACCTTC
CDR3 protein: CASSHEGHYGYTF

D gene: TRBD2
V gene: TRBV9
clone size: -
J gene: TRBJ2-3
CDR3 DNA: TGTGCCAGCAGCTTCGGACTAGCGGGGGGCTCAGATACGCAGTATTTT
CDR3 protein: CASSFGLAGGSDTQYF

D gene: -
V gene: TRBV29-1
clone size: once
J gene: TRBJ1-1
CDR3 DNA: TGCAGCGCCATGAGCACTGAAGCTTTCTTT
CDR3 protein: CSAMSTEAFF

D gene: -
V gene: TRBV18
clone size: -
J gene: TRBJ1-2
CDR3 DNA: TGTGCCAGCTCACCGACCTCCGGGGGCTACACCTTC
CDR3 protein: CASSPTSGGYTF

D gene: TRBD2
V gene: TRBV9
clone size: -
J gene: TRBJ2-3
CDR3 DNA: TGTGCCAGCAGCGTAGATAGCGGGAGGATCACAGATACGCAGTATTTT
CDR3 protein: CASSVDSGRITDTQYF

D gene: -
V gene: TRBV1
clone size: -
J gene: TRBJ1-6
CDR3 DNA: TGCACCAGCAGCCAAGAATCCAAGGACAGGGGAAGCTCACCCCTCCACTTT
CDR3 protein: CTSSQESKDRGSSPLHF

D gene: -
V gene: TRBV19
clone size: -
J gene: TRBJ1-5
CDR3 DNA: TGTGCCAGTAGGACGGACAGAGATAGCAATCAGCCCCAGCATTTT
CDR3 protein: CASRTDRDSNQPQHF

D gene: -
V gene: TRBV27
clone size: once
J gene: TRBJ1-5
CDR3 DNA: TGTGCCAGCAGTTTAGAAGGTATGCGGGATCAGCCCCAGCATTTT
CDR3 protein: CASSLEGMRDQPQHF

D gene: -
V gene: TRBV15
clone size: -
J gene: TRBJ1-3
CDR3 DNA: TGTGCCACCAGCAGAGGCGGGGGGCAGGCTGGAAACACCATATATTTT
CDR3 protein: CATSRGGGQAGNTIYF

D gene: -
V gene: TRBV6-2/TRBV6-3
clone size: -
J gene: TRBJ2-7
CDR3 DNA: TGTGCCAGCAGTTACTCCACCTACGAGCAGTACTTC
CDR3 protein: CASSYSTYEQYF

D gene: TRBD2
V gene: TRBV9
clone size: -
J gene: TRBJ2-7
CDR3 DNA: TGTGCCAGCAGCGATCTAGCGGGAGAGCAGTACTTC
CDR3 protein: CASSDLAGEQYF

D gene: -
V gene: TRBV5-4
clone size: -
J gene: TRBJ2-5
CDR3 DNA: TGTGCCAGCAGCTATATAGCACAAAGGGAGACCCAGTACTTC
CDR3 protein: CASSYIAQRETQYF

D gene: TRBD1
V gene: TRBV3-1/TRBV3-2
clone size: -
J gene: TRBJ2-7
CDR3 DNA: TGTGCCAGCAGCCCCCCGGGACAGTCCTACGAGCAGTACTTC
CDR3 protein: CASSPPGQSYEQYF

D gene: TRBD1
V gene: TRBV19
clone size: few
J gene: TRBJ1-1
CDR3 DNA: TGTGCCAGTAGTAGGACAGGGATGAACACTGAAGCTTTCTTT
CDR3 protein: CASSRTGMNTEAFF

D gene: -
V gene: TRBV6-5
clone size: -
J gene: TRBJ1-4
CDR3 DNA: TGTGCCAGCAGTTCTAGGCCGGGTGGAAAACTGTTTTTT
CDR3 protein: CASSSRPGGKLFF

D gene: TRBD1
V gene: TRBV6-5
clone size: -
J gene: TRBJ2-4
CDR3 DNA: TGTGCCAGCAGTTACGTGACAGGGTCGAGAGGCATTCAGTACTTC
CDR3 protein: CASSYVTGSRGIQYF

D gene: TRBD1
V gene: TRBV5-6
clone size: -
J gene: TRBJ2-7
CDR3 DNA: TGTGCCAGCAGCGCTCGGGACAGGGGAGGCGAGCAGTACTTC
CDR3 protein: CASSARDRGGEQYF

D gene: -
V gene: TRBV11-2
clone size: -
J gene: TRBJ2-2
CDR3 DNA: TGTGCCAGCAGGACAAACACCGGGGAGCTGTTTTTT
CDR3 protein: CASRTNTGELFF

D gene: TRBD1
V gene: TRBV2
clone size: -
J gene: TRBJ2-2
CDR3 DNA: TGTGCCAGCCGTGGCAGGGGGCGCACCGGGGAGCTGTTTTTT
CDR3 protein: CASRGRGRTGELFF

D gene: -
V gene: TRBV11-3
clone size: -
J gene: TRBJ2-5
CDR3 DNA: TGTGCCAGCAGCCTTCGGGGAGGCGGGGCGCAAGAGACCCAGTACTTC
CDR3 protein: CASSLRGGGAQETQYF

D gene: -
V gene: TRBV24-1
clone size: -
J gene: TRBJ1-2
CDR3 DNA: TGTGCCACCAGTGATTCGGGGAGGGGCTATGGCTACACCTTC
CDR3 protein: CATSDSGRGYGYTF

D gene: -
V gene: TRBV19
clone size: -
J gene: TRBJ1-5
CDR3 DNA: TGTGCCAGTAGTATAGAAGCCTACAATCAGCCCCAGCATTTT
CDR3 protein: CASSIEAYNQPQHF

D gene: -
V gene: TRBV7-2
clone size: -
J gene: TRBJ1-5
CDR3 DNA: TGTGCCAGCAGCTTAGTTTGGGGGGATCAGCCCCAGCATTTT
CDR3 protein: CASSLVWGDQPQHF

D gene: TRBD2
V gene: TRBV19
clone size: -
J gene: TRBJ2-1
CDR3 DNA: TGTGCCAGTAGTTCTCCGGGACTAGCGGGCGTATATGAGAATGAGCAGTTCTTC
CDR3 protein: CASSSPGLAGVYENEQFF

D gene: -
V gene: TRBV28
clone size: once
J gene: TRBJ1-2
CDR3 DNA: TGTGCCAGCTACGGCTGGCAGGGGTATGGCTACACCTTC
CDR3 protein: CASYGWQGYGYTF